These 27 T cell receptor beta chains share one sample of origin, sequenced in a study of somatic mutations in cytotoxic T cells in rheumatoid arthritis. Assay used: immunoSEQ multiplex PCR; TCRdb lists only in-frame clones, some missing. The sample holds around 23,000 clones; roughly four fifths are singletons and the top ten take roughly 8.9%. Sequences were obtained from CD8+ T cells sorted from blood. The receptors here all came from a woman between 18 and 29 years old in good health.

The chain carries TRBV7-3 and TRBJ2-3, with D possibly matching TRBD2 (5 bases). V dropped 5 bases and J dropped 2 bases, with 5 bases sitting between them. This CDR3 has 12 amino acids. The germline gives CDR1 SGHTA, CDR2 FQGTGA. This CDR3 reads CASSGLTDTQYF. Here the CDR3 DNA reads TGTGCCAGCAGCGGACTCACAGATACGCAGTATTTT.

The V and J genes are TRBV7-9 and TRBJ1-1; possible D gene TRBD1, 6 bases. Looked up from germline, CDR1 is SEHNR and CDR2 is FQNEAQ (reference sequence). The CDR3 runs 12 residues. The V end was cut by 5 bases, the J end by 4 bases, with 8 bases between. CDR3 DNA: TGTGCCAGCAGCAGGGGGGGCACTGAAGCTTTCTTT. It specifies CASSRGGTEAFF. Filled out from reference TRBV7-9 and TRBJ1-1, the complete variable domain reads DTGVSQNPRHKITKRGQNVTFRCDPISEHNRLYWYRQTLGQGPEFLTYFQNEAQLEKSRLLSDRFSAERPKGSFSTLEIQRTEQGDSAMYLCASSRGGTEAFFGQGTRLTVV.

This chain joins TRBV29-1 and TRBJ2-7; no definite D call. V was shortened by 0 bases and J by 6 bases, with 9 bases between the two germline ends. Per germline, CDR1 SQVTM and CDR2 ANQGSEA. The CDR3 sequence is 12 residues long. As DNA, the CDR3 is TGCAGCGTTGAAGATCTTGGGTCCGAGCAGTACTTC. This gives the protein CSVEDLGSEQYF.

This clone was detected a few times. V and J are TRBV27 and TRBJ1-5; D may be TRBD1 (6 bases). V was pared by 6 bases and J by 4 bases, with 13 bases between. CDR1 and CDR2 (germline): MNHEY, SMNVEV (reference sequence). CDR3 length: 14 residues. In DNA form, the CDR3 reads TGTGCCAGCAGATCCGGGACACCTAATCAGCCCCAGCATTTT. This gives the protein CASRSGTPNQPQHF.

As for this clone: Relative to the germline gene, one junction end is altered; a read error may explain this. This chain links TRBV7-2 with TRBJ2-1; tentatively, D is TRBD2 (6 bases). CDR1 is SGHTA and CDR2 is FQGNSA in the germline V gene. The CDR3 is 17 residues long. CDR3 in amino acids: CASSAQSRDFVYSEQFF. CDR3 DNA: TGTGCCAGCAGCGCCCAATCACGGGACTTTGTCTACAGTGAGCAGTTCTTC. The variable domain in full, completed from reference TRBV7-2 and TRBJ2-1, reads GAGVSQSPSNKVTEKGKDVELRCDPISGHTALYWYRQSLGQGLEFLIYFQGNSAPDKSGLPSDRFSAERTGGSVSTLTIQRTQQEDSAVYLCASSAQSRDFVYSEQFFGPGTRLTVL.

J is TRBJ2-3 and V is TRBV28, with D unclear. CDR3 size: 13 residues. CDR1 is MDHEN, CDR2 SYDVKM, per germline. The V end was cut by 4 bases, the J end by 3 bases, with 8 bases between. Here the CDR3 DNA reads TGTGCCAGCAGTTCGGACGTAACAGATACGCAGTATTTT. It is translated as CASSSDVTDTQYF.

This clone was recorded only once. The chain has TRBV5-4 and TRBJ2-7; tentative D call: TRBD1 (6 bases). Looked up from germline, CDR1 is SGHNT and CDR2 is YYREEE (reference sequence). This CDR3 spans 15 amino acids. V lost 0 bases to trimming and J lost 6 bases, with 16 bases between them. CDR3 residues: CASSLGGQEEGEQYF. CDR3 in DNA: TGTGCCAGCAGCTTGGGGGGACAAGAAGAGGGCGAGCAGTACTTC. The entire variable domain, with the rest obtained from reference TRBV5-4 and TRBJ2-7, is as follows: ETGVTQSPTHLIKTRGQQVTLRCSSQSGHNTVSWYQQALGQGPQFIFQYYREEENGRGNFPPRFSGLQFPNYSSELNVNALELDDSALYLCASSLGGQEEGEQYFGPGTRLTVT.

This clone was counted between two and nine times. The rearrangement links TRBV5-1 to TRBJ1-2; TRBD1 aligns across 8 bases. V trimming: 2 bases; J trimming: 3 bases; junction bases outside the gene matches: 12. Germline V CDR1 and CDR2: SGHRS, YFSETQ. The length of the CDR3 is 17 residues. CDR3: CASSFSLAGGADYGYTF. CDR3 nucleotide sequence: TGCGCCAGCAGCTTCTCCCTGGCAGGGGGCGCCGACTATGGCTACACCTTC.

The V gene is TRBV13, the J gene TRBJ1-2; D is unclear. The CDR3 length is 11 residues. CDR1 is PRHDT, CDR2 FYEKMQ, per germline (reference sequence). With 5 bases removed from V and 13 bases from J, the gap between germline ends came to 14 bases. CDR3 protein: CASSTDGVCTF. The CDR3 nucleotides read TGTGCCAGCAGCACCGACGGTGTCTGCACCTTC.

This clone was detected once. CDR3 protein: CASSLGTNRGTGELFF. CDR3 in DNA: TGCGCCAGCAGTCTAGGGACTAACCGGGGCACCGGGGAGCTGTTTTTT. The J gene is TRBJ2-2, the V gene TRBV10-2; 7 bases are a match to TRBD2. The CDR3 is 16 amino acids. Losses at the gene ends were 5 bases for V and 4 bases for J; bases not matched to a gene: 10. The germline V gene has CDR1 WSHSY and CDR2 SAAADI.

The chain combines TRBV28 with TRBJ1-6; no clear D. This CDR3 comprises 13 residues. With 5 bases removed from V and 5 bases from J, the gap between germline ends came to 7 bases. The germline gives CDR1 MDHEN, CDR2 SYDVKM. CDR3 coding DNA: TGTGCCAGCAGTCCCATCAATAATTCACCCCTCCACTTT. This sequence encodes CASSPINNSPLHF.

V gene TRBV7-8 combines with J gene TRBJ2-3; 9 bases line up with TRBD1. V lost 5 bases to trimming and J lost 3 bases; unmatched junction nucleotides: 3. CDR1 and CDR2 (germline): SGHVS, FQNEAQ. This CDR3 contains 14 residues. This CDR3 reads CASSKGQGTDTQYF. In nucleotides, the CDR3 is TGTGCCAGCAGCAAAGGACAGGGGACAGATACGCAGTATTTT.

The rearrangement uses TRBV19 and TRBJ1-1, with 7 positions matching TRBD1. V dropped 5 bases and J dropped 3; count of bases not matched to a gene: 9. This CDR3 is 15 amino acids long. Germline CDR1 reads LNHDA; CDR2 reads SQIVND (reference sequence). CDR3 region: CASSPLDRADTEAFF. CDR3 nucleotides: TGTGCCAGTAGTCCCCTCGACAGGGCTGACACTGAAGCTTTCTTT.

The chain links TRBV27 to TRBJ2-1; maybe TRBD2 (5 bases). This CDR3 has 11 amino acids. The germline V and J ends were trimmed by 8 bases and 6 bases, with 8 bases remaining between them. Germline CDR1 reads MNHEY; CDR2 reads SMNVEV (reference sequence). The CDR3, as DNA: TGTGCCAGCTCGCGGGCCAATGAGCAGTTCTTC. This encodes CASSRANEQFF.

The chain combines TRBV9 with TRBJ1-2; D is possibly TRBD1 (5 bases). Trimming stripped 4 bases from V and 5 bases from J, with 15 bases between. This CDR3 contains 14 residues. From germline, CDR1 is SGDLS and CDR2 YYNGEE. Here the CDR3 reads CASSPLTVTYGYTF. The CDR3 DNA sequence: TGTGCCAGCAGCCCCCTGACAGTTACTTATGGCTACACCTTC.

The chain employs TRBV6-1 and TRBJ2-5; D gene uncertain. The V and J ends lost 5 bases and 1 base respectively, with 14 bases between them. This CDR3 spans 15 amino acids. Germline loops: CDR1 MNHNS, CDR2 SASEGT. The CDR3 loop reads CASSPRVPLQETQYF. The CDR3 bases are TGTGCCAGCAGTCCAAGGGTCCCCCTCCAAGAGACCCAGTACTTC.

The DNA for the CDR3 is TGTGCCATCAGGGCAGACTATGGCTACACCTTC. Translation gives CAIRADYGYTF. The chain combines TRBV10-3 with TRBJ1-2; D is uncertain. The V end was cut by 6 bases, the J end by 3 bases, with 5 bases between. This CDR3 is built from 11 residues. The germline gives CDR1 ENHRY, CDR2 SYGVKD.

The V and J genes are TRBV27 and TRBJ2-4, with D possibly TRBD2 on 6 matching bases. Per the germline V gene, CDR1 is MNHEY and CDR2 is SMNVEV (reference sequence). V lost 0 bases to trimming and J lost 7 bases, with 13 bases between them. The CDR3 contains 15 residues. This CDR3 reads CASSLSGGAGNIQYF. In nucleotides, the CDR3 is TGTGCCAGCAGTTTATCGGGGGGTGCAGGGAACATTCAGTACTTC.

This clone was counted a few times. The CDR3 DNA is TGTGCCAGCAGTTTAGAACAGGGTATGAACACTGAAGCTTTCTTT. As protein: CASSLEQGMNTEAFF. The chain employs TRBV28 and TRBJ1-1, with a weak D call TRBD1 (6 bases). V shed 2 bases and J shed 0 bases, with 10 bases lying between them. The CDR3 runs 15 residues. CDR1 is MDHEN, CDR2 SYDVKM, per germline.

J is TRBJ2-2 and V is TRBV7-9; D assignment may be TRBD1 or TRBD2 (5 bases each). V was shortened by 4 bases and J by 4 bases, with 19 bases between the two germline ends. Per the germline V gene, CDR1 is SEHNR and CDR2 is FQNEAQ (reference sequence). The length of the CDR3 is 17 residues. This chain's CDR3 is CASSSFRQGEGTGELFF. The CDR3 DNA reads TGTGCCAGCAGCTCATTCAGGCAGGGTGAGGGCACCGGGGAGCTGTTTTTT.

The V and J genes are TRBV7-8 and TRBJ2-5, with D perhaps TRBD2 (6 bases). Germline V gives CDR1 SGHVS, CDR2 FQNEAQ. The CDR3 length is 16 residues. V shed 0 bases and J shed 4 bases, with 15 bases lying between them. This CDR3 is CASSLAAGRQVETQYF. CDR3 bases: TGTGCCAGCAGCTTAGCGGCGGGGCGCCAGGTAGAGACCCAGTACTTC.

In the case of this clone: Within the sample, other DNA sequences also encode this same CDR3. V and J are TRBV7-9 and TRBJ1-1; D is possibly TRBD1 (5 bases). The V and J ends lost 7 bases and 4 bases respectively, with 10 bases between them. Per the germline V gene, CDR1 is SEHNR and CDR2 is FQNEAQ (reference sequence). The CDR3 has 12 residues. The CDR3 DNA sequence: TGTGCCAGCAAGAGGGGAGGCACTGAAGCTTTCTTT. It translates to CASKRGGTEAFF.

J is TRBJ1-4 and V is TRBV4-1; D not resolved. The CDR3 sequence is 14 residues long. V was cut by 1 base and J by 2 bases, with 5 bases left in between. Germline lookup yields CDR1 MGHRA and CDR2 YSYEKL. CDR3 in DNA: TGCGCCAGCAGCCAAGGGCATACTAATGAAAAACTGTTTTTT. This gives the protein CASSQGHTNEKLFF.

This clone has more than one count but fewer than ten. The chain joins TRBV27 to TRBJ2-1; 10 bases line up with TRBD2. Per the germline V gene, CDR1 is MNHEY and CDR2 is SMNVEV (reference sequence). V was pared by 9 bases and J by 4 bases, with 6 bases of the junction left unmatched. This CDR3 has 14 residues. CDR3 coding DNA: TGTGCCAGTTCGACTAGCGGGCTATACAATGAGCAGTTCTTC. Translated, it gives CASSTSGLYNEQFF.

A note on this clone: This CDR3 is also generated by other DNA sequences in the sample. The chain joins TRBV7-6 to TRBJ2-5; D could derive from TRBD1 or TRBD2 (5 bases each). There are 14 residues in the CDR3. Germline V CDR1 and CDR2: SGHVS, FNYEAQ. Trimming pared 1 base from V and 4 bases from J, leaving 10 bases between. The CDR3 sequence: CASSLGLGVETQYF. CDR3 coding DNA: TGTGCCAGCAGCTTAGGGCTGGGGGTAGAGACCCAGTACTTC.

The V call is TRBV14, the J call TRBJ2-1; weak D call: TRBD2 (6 bases). This CDR3 comprises 13 residues. Deletions cut 4 bases from V and 9 bases from J, with 13 bases between. The V gene's germline CDR1 is SGHDN and CDR2 FVKESK. CDR3 sequence (DNA): TGTGCCAGCAGCCTGACTAGGATAACTGAGCAGTTCTTC. Its protein product is CASSLTRITEQFF.

This sequence joins TRBV7-9 and TRBJ1-1; 7 nucleotides align to TRBD1. This CDR3 contains 15 residues. V gave up 5 bases and J gave up 2 bases; unmatched junction bases: 8. Germline V gene lookup returns CDR1 SEHNR and CDR2 FQNEAQ (reference sequence). DNA of the CDR3: TGTGCCAGCAGCCAACGGACAGGCCCTAACACTGAAGCTTTCTTT. Its translation: CASSQRTGPNTEAFF.